One sample yielded the 28 T cell receptor beta chains listed below, sequenced in a study of blood T cell repertoires in COVID-19. Profiled with immunoSEQ multiplex PCR; TCRdb holds only in-frame clones, not every one. The table shows about 61,000 clones, with 88% occurring only once. Specimen: peripheral blood. The receptors derive from a woman at least 80 years old with active COVID-19.

This sequence joins TRBV5-6 and TRBJ2-7, with TRBD2 identical over 8 bases. The CDR3 is 16 residues long. The V gene end was trimmed by 1 base and the J gene end by 2 bases; junction bases not matched to a gene: 8. CDR1 and CDR2 from the germline V gene are SGHDT and YYEEEE. CDR3: CASSLTMTSAAYEQYF. As DNA, the CDR3 is TGTGCCAGCAGCTTGACCATGACTAGCGCGGCCTACGAGCAGTACTTC.

The chain employs TRBV6-6 and TRBJ2-3; 13 bases fit TRBD2. The CDR3 is made up of 16 amino acids. From germline, CDR1 is MNHNY and CDR2 SVGAGI (reference sequence). The V segment lost 4 bases and the J segment 2 bases; nucleotides outside the gene matches: 3. CDR3 bases: TGTGCCAGCAGTTCCGGGACTAGCGGGAACACAGATACGCAGTATTTT. This codes for CASSSGTSGNTDTQYF.

A few counts support this clone. V and J are TRBV12-3 or TRBV12-4 and TRBJ2-2; a weak D match, TRBD1 (5 bases). The CDR3 is made up of 13 amino acids. The V gene lost 8 bases and the J gene lost 1 base, with 8 bases spanning the gap. CDR3: CASSDRNTGELFF. For the CDR3, the DNA is TGTGCCAGCTCTGACAGGAACACCGGGGAGCTGTTTTTT.

This clone turned up a few times. J is TRBJ2-7 and V is TRBV15; tentatively, D is TRBD1 (6 bases). Trimming pared 1 base from V and 0 bases from J, leaving 10 bases between. This CDR3 is built from 15 residues. In germline, CDR1 is LNHNV, CDR2 YYDKDF (reference sequence). CDR3 nucleotides: TGTGCCACCAGCAGAGCCCAGGACAGCTCCTACGAGCAGTACTTC. Protein: CATSRAQDSSYEQYF.

The chain is built from TRBV5-8 and TRBJ2-2, with 7 bases lining up with TRBD1. Germline V lookup: CDR1 SGHTS, CDR2 YDEGEE. The length of the CDR3 is 17 residues. Trimming cost V 1 base and J 1 base; bases outside gene matches: 7. The CDR3 DNA reads TGTGCCAGCAGCTTGATGGCAGGGGGAATGAACACCGGGGAGCTGTTTTTT. Protein product: CASSLMAGGMNTGELFF.

The gene calls are TRBV9 and TRBJ2-1; TRBD2 might be the D (5 bases). Trimming shortened V by 0 bases and J by 6 bases, and 7 bases separated the two germline ends. Germline CDR1 reads SGDLS; CDR2 reads YYNGEE. CDR3 size: 13 residues. The CDR3 sequence: CASSVATSNEQFF. The CDR3 bases are TGTGCCAGCAGCGTAGCTACTAGCAATGAGCAGTTCTTC. The full variable domain, rest sourced from reference TRBV9 and TRBJ2-1, is DSGVTQTPKHLITATGQRVTLRCSPRSGDLSVYWYQQSLDQGLQFLIQYYNGEERAKGNILERFSAQQFPDLHSELNLSSLELGDSALYFCASSVATSNEQFFGPGTRLTVL.

The rearrangement uses TRBV12-3 or TRBV12-4 and TRBJ1-1; D might be TRBD1 (6 bases). This CDR3 spans 13 amino acids. V shed 6 bases and J shed 5 bases, with 13 bases lying between them. The CDR3 here is CASSLERGTEAFF. The DNA for the CDR3 is TGTGCCAGCAGCTTGGAGAGGGGGACTGAAGCTTTCTTT.

The rearrangement links TRBV4-1 to TRBJ1-6; D is uncertain. Per germline, CDR1 MGHRA and CDR2 YSYEKL. This CDR3 is 13 amino acids long. Trimming pared 4 bases from V and 13 bases from J, leaving 14 bases between. In DNA form, the CDR3 reads TGCGCCAGCAGCCTATCTCACCTCCGGCCCCTCCACTTT. Protein: CASSLSHLRPLHF.

This sequence joins TRBV10-3 and TRBJ2-1, with D hard to call. The V end lost 10 bases, the J end lost 0 bases, and 10 bases lay between the germline ends. Germline lookup yields CDR1 ENHRY and CDR2 SYGVKD. There are 13 residues in the CDR3. CDR3 bases: TGTGCCACCGGCTCGGGCTCCTACAATGAGCAGTTCTTC. Amino acid sequence: CATGSGSYNEQFF.

This clone has a handful of counts. The sample holds other DNA sequences that translate to the same CDR3. The DNA for the CDR3 is TGTGCCAGCAGTTTAGGGGGAGGGACTGAAGCTTTCTTT. This sequence encodes CASSLGGGTEAFF. The chain carries TRBV12-3 or TRBV12-4 and TRBJ1-1; no clear D gene. V lost 1 base to trimming and J lost 5 bases, with 8 bases between them. The CDR3 is 13 amino acids.

J is TRBJ2-3 and V is TRBV14; 10 nucleotides agree with TRBD2. This CDR3 is 13 amino acids long. With V trimmed by 1 base and J by 11 bases, 3 bases remained unmatched. From germline, CDR1 is SGHDN and CDR2 FVKESK. The CDR3 spells CASSQAGLAVQYF. The DNA of the CDR3 is TGTGCCAGCAGCCAAGCCGGACTAGCGGTGCAGTATTTT.

CDR3 in DNA: TGTGCCAGCAGCAGGACTAGCGGGGGGACCCAGTACTTC. It yields the protein CASSRTSGGTQYF. J is TRBJ2-5 and V is TRBV12-3 or TRBV12-4; the match to TRBD2 covers 13 bases. V lost 6 bases, J lost 7 bases, and 2 bases stayed unmatched. The CDR3 sequence is 13 residues long.

By frequency in the sample, this clone is large. The chain recombines TRBV27 with TRBJ2-7; possibly TRBD2 for D (6 bases). V lost 2 bases and J 4 bases, leaving 12 bases between the germline ends. The CDR3 consists of 14 residues. Germline CDR1 is MNHEY and CDR2 is SMNVEV (reference sequence). The CDR3 is CASSLGGRRYEQYF. For the CDR3, the DNA is TGTGCCAGCAGTTTAGGTGGGAGGAGATACGAGCAGTACTTC.

The rearrangement joins TRBV19 to TRBJ2-5, with D possibly TRBD2 on 6 matching bases. V was shortened by 3 bases and J by 5 bases, with 10 bases between the two germline ends. The germline V gene has CDR1 LNHDA and CDR2 SQIVND (reference sequence). The length of the CDR3 is 13 residues. The CDR3 protein is CASSMGRTETQYF. CDR3 nucleotides: TGTGCCAGTAGTATGGGGAGGACCGAGACCCAGTACTTC.

The rearrangement joins TRBV5-6 to TRBJ2-1, with TRBD1 matching 11 bases. The V gene's germline CDR1 is SGHDT and CDR2 YYEEEE. V gave up 1 base and J gave up 8 bases; unmatched junction bases: 5. CDR3 length: 15 amino acids. The CDR3 region has the DNA TGTGCCAGCAGCTTGTTGCGGACAGGGGGCGATGAGCAGTTCTTC. This codes for CASSLLRTGGDEQFF.

This clone has more than one count but fewer than ten. The chain recombines TRBV18 with TRBJ1-2; D gene uncertain. Trimming removed 3 bases at V and 6 bases at J, with 11 bases between. Germline V gene lookup returns CDR1 KGHSH and CDR2 LQKENI. The CDR3 contains 13 residues. For the CDR3, the DNA is TGTGCCAGCTCACCCCTTCGCGGCGATGGCTACACCTTC. Translating it yields CASSPLRGDGYTF.

V usage is TRBV2 and J usage is TRBJ1-5; 8 bases fit TRBD1. CDR1 is SNHLY, CDR2 FYNNEI, per germline. The CDR3 sequence is 14 residues long. After removal of 7 bases from V and 1 base from J, the junction contained 3 bases not matched to a gene. As DNA, the CDR3 is TGTGCCAGCACAGGGGGCCTGAGCAATCAGCCCCAGCATTTT. Its protein product is CASTGGLSNQPQHF.

The chain links TRBV3-1 (or the pseudogene TRBV3-2) to TRBJ2-7; TRBD2 might be the D (6 bases). CDR1 and CDR2 from the germline V gene are LGHDT and YNNKEL (reference sequence). The CDR3 consists of 14 residues. V was shortened by 5 bases and J by 4 bases, with 15 bases between the two germline ends. CDR3: CASSYWTTDYEQYF. The CDR3 region has the DNA TGTGCCAGCAGCTACTGGACTACGGATTACGAGCAGTACTTC.

This clone has a single count. V usage is TRBV5-4 and J usage is TRBJ1-1, with 7 nucleotides matching TRBD1. CDR1 and CDR2 (germline): SGHNT, YYREEE (reference sequence). The CDR3 is 14 amino acids. V lost 5 bases, J lost 1 base, and 5 bases stayed unmatched. CDR3 DNA sequence: TGTGCCAGCAGTCCCGGGACAGCGAACACTGAAGCTTTCTTT. Protein product: CASSPGTANTEAFF.

This clone was observed once. The J gene is TRBJ2-7, the V gene TRBV29-1; 12 nucleotides align to TRBD2. J was trimmed by 4 bases and V by 0 bases; bases with no gene match: 1. The length of the CDR3 is 14 residues. Germline-derived CDR1 and CDR2 are SQVTM and ANQGSEA. The CDR3 protein is CSVEETSGGYEQYF. The CDR3 DNA sequence: TGCAGCGTTGAAGAGACTAGCGGGGGTTACGAGCAGTACTTC.

This chain uses TRBV7-2 with TRBJ2-1; TRBD2 might be the D (6 bases). The CDR3 has 14 amino acids. The germline gives CDR1 SGHTA, CDR2 FQGNSA. V dropped 5 bases and J dropped 10 bases, with 18 bases sitting between them. The DNA for the CDR3 is TGTGCCAGCAGCCTCCGGCGGAGGGGAGTAGAGCAGTTCTTC. It encodes CASSLRRRGVEQFF.

V is TRBV3-1 (or the pseudogene TRBV3-2) and J is TRBJ2-2; TRBD2 matches at 13 bases. The germline V gene has CDR1 LGHDT and CDR2 YNNKEL (reference sequence). The V segment lost 5 bases and the J segment 7 bases; nucleotides outside the gene matches: 13. This CDR3 is built from 18 residues. The CDR3 is CASSTLGLAGAFGGELFF. DNA of the CDR3: TGTGCCAGCAGCACCCTAGGACTAGCGGGGGCCTTCGGCGGGGAGCTGTTTTTT.

This chain connects TRBV6-1 to TRBJ2-5; TRBD2 matches 10 bases. Germline V gene lookup returns CDR1 MNHNS and CDR2 SASEGT. The CDR3 has 15 amino acids. Germline trimming cut 2 bases from V and 5 bases from J; bases unmatched to any gene: 5. The CDR3 sequence is CASSETSGMWETQYF. CDR3 DNA: TGTGCCAGCAGTGAAACTAGCGGGATGTGGGAGACCCAGTACTTC.

The V gene is TRBV5-4, the J gene TRBJ1-2; 7 bases agree with TRBD1. Losses at the gene ends were 4 bases for V and 4 bases for J; bases not matched to a gene: 10. The CDR3 has 15 amino acids. Looked up from germline, CDR1 is SGHNT and CDR2 is YYREEE (reference sequence). The CDR3 nucleotides read TGTGCCAGCAGCGCCCGGGACAGCGGTGGCTATGGCTACACCTTC. Encoded protein: CASSARDSGGYGYTF.

This clone was detected only once. The chain uses TRBV6-2 or TRBV6-3 and TRBJ2-5; 12 bases are shared with TRBD2. This CDR3 comprises 16 residues. V trimming: 4 bases; J trimming: 1 base; junction bases outside the gene matches: 4. Per the germline V gene, CDR1 is MNHEY and CDR2 is SVGEGT. This CDR3 is CASSSLAGGFQETQYF. As DNA, the CDR3 is TGTGCCAGCAGTTCGCTAGCGGGGGGGTTCCAAGAGACCCAGTACTTC.

This clone showed up just once. The chain couples TRBV19 to TRBJ2-1; D gene unclear. There are 14 residues in the CDR3. The V gene lost 3 bases and the J gene lost 7 bases, with 13 bases spanning the gap. Germline CDR1 LNHDA, CDR2 SQIVND (reference sequence). CDR3 sequence reads: CASSIIGGTNEQFF. The CDR3 coding sequence is TGTGCCAGTAGTATTATCGGCGGAACAAATGAGCAGTTCTTC.

This clone has a single count. V gene TRBV9 combines with J gene TRBJ2-5; TRBD2 matches 9 bases. Germline assignment: CDR1 SGDLS and CDR2 YYNGEE. This CDR3 comprises 15 residues. V was pared by 0 bases and J by 2 bases, with 2 bases of the junction left unmatched. The CDR3 DNA follows: TGTGCCAGCAGCGTAGAGCGGGGGGTACAAGAGACCCAGTACTTC. Its translation: CASSVERGVQETQYF.

The V and J genes are TRBV2 and TRBJ2-7; possible D gene TRBD1, 7 bases. The CDR3 spans 13 residues. V shed 8 bases and J shed 2 bases, with 13 bases lying between them. Germline CDR1 SNHLY, CDR2 FYNNEI. The CDR3 protein is CASGQGGPYEQYF. In DNA form, the CDR3 reads TGTGCCAGCGGGCAGGGGGGCCCCTACGAGCAGTACTTC.